This is a list of T cell receptor beta chains from one sample in a study of read filtering for tumor transcriptome and immune sequencing. TCRdb redid the calling of the reads with MiXCR, one entry per CDR3 protein. The table has 35,000 to 40,000 distinct CDR3 sequences, around 13% seen once. Material: a population of CD138-negative cells sorted from bone marrow. The source is a donor at least 40 years old with multiple myeloma. The CDR3 runs from the conserved cysteine through the conserved F or W. Each record gives: CDR3 DNA, CDR3 protein, clone size, D gene, V gene, J gene. The D gene is left open where the match is weak. Clone sizes are given selectively: once, few, many, or a class where the clone is expanded.

cdr3_nt: TGTGCCAGCGGCGACTACCTCGGTAAGGCCCAGTACTTC
cdr3_aa: CASGDYLGKAQYF
clone_size: many
d_call: -
v_call: TRBV7-6
j_call: TRBJ2-5

cdr3_nt: TGTGCCATCAAGCCTAAAGGGAGGGAGGAGGACAATGAGCAGTTCTTC
cdr3_aa: CAIKPKGREEDNEQFF
clone_size: many
d_call: TRBD2
v_call: TRBV10-3
j_call: TRBJ2-1

cdr3_nt: TGTGCCACCGGGACAGATCGGGCTGCCCTCGGGGATGAGCAGTTCTTC
cdr3_aa: CATGTDRAALGDEQFF
clone_size: many
d_call: TRBD1
v_call: TRBV24-1
j_call: TRBJ2-1

cdr3_nt: TGTGCCAGCAGTTACGACGGAGGCTCCTATAATTCACCCCTCCACTTT
cdr3_aa: CASSYDGGSYNSPLHF
clone_size: many
d_call: -
v_call: TRBV6-5
j_call: TRBJ1-6

cdr3_nt: TGTGCCAGCAGCCTAGGACTAGCGCGGGATGAGCAGTTCTTC
cdr3_aa: CASSLGLARDEQFF
clone_size: many
d_call: TRBD2
v_call: TRBV9
j_call: TRBJ2-1

cdr3_nt: TGTGCCAGCAGTGAAACGTCAGCAGCCTCCTACGAGCAGTACTTC
cdr3_aa: CASSETSAASYEQYF
clone_size: many
d_call: -
v_call: TRBV2
j_call: TRBJ2-7

cdr3_nt: TGTGCCAGTAGTAAGGGACTAGCGGGAAGCACAGATACGCAGTATTTT
cdr3_aa: CASSKGLAGSTDTQYF
clone_size: many
d_call: TRBD2
v_call: TRBV19
j_call: TRBJ2-3

cdr3_nt: TGTGCCAGCAGCTTAGTCAGTCAAGAGACCCAGTACTTC
cdr3_aa: CASSLVSQETQYF
clone_size: many
d_call: -
v_call: TRBV7-3
j_call: TRBJ2-5

cdr3_nt: TGCAGTGCTGTCCCTAGCGCAAATTCCTACGAGCAGTACTTC
cdr3_aa: CSAVPSANSYEQYF
clone_size: many
d_call: -
v_call: TRBV20-1
j_call: TRBJ2-7

cdr3_nt: TGTGCCAGCAGTGGACAGGAAAAAATGGATGAGCAGTTCTTC
cdr3_aa: CASSGQEKMDEQFF
clone_size: many
d_call: TRBD1
v_call: TRBV28
j_call: TRBJ2-1

cdr3_nt: TGTGCCAGCAGCAGCCCCACCGGGTACCAAGAGACCCAGTACTTC
cdr3_aa: CASSSPTGYQETQYF
clone_size: many
d_call: -
v_call: TRBV11-2
j_call: TRBJ2-5

cdr3_nt: TGTGCCAGCAGTCGACCGGGACTAGCGGGTTCGGACATTCAGTACTTC
cdr3_aa: CASSRPGLAGSDIQYF
clone_size: few
d_call: TRBD2
v_call: TRBV12-3/TRBV12-4
j_call: TRBJ2-4

cdr3_nt: TGCAGTGCGGATCGGACAGAGAGTAGCACAGATACGCAGTATTTT
cdr3_aa: CSADRTESSTDTQYF
clone_size: many
d_call: -
v_call: TRBV20-1
j_call: TRBJ2-3

cdr3_nt: TGCAGTGCTAAGGGGGATCTCTACGAGCAGTACTTC
cdr3_aa: CSAKGDLYEQYF
clone_size: many
d_call: -
v_call: TRBV20-1
j_call: TRBJ2-7

cdr3_nt: TGTGCCAGCAGTTTAACGGCGAACACTGAAGCTTTCTTT
cdr3_aa: CASSLTANTEAFF
clone_size: many
d_call: -
v_call: TRBV5-1
j_call: TRBJ1-1

cdr3_nt: TGCAGCGTTGGGCAGGGGGCAAATCAGCCCCAGCATTTT
cdr3_aa: CSVGQGANQPQHF
clone_size: many
d_call: TRBD1
v_call: TRBV29-1
j_call: TRBJ1-5

cdr3_nt: TGCAGTGCCCACCTTAGCGGGAGGGCCCTCAATGAGCAGTTCTTC
cdr3_aa: CSAHLSGRALNEQFF
clone_size: many
d_call: TRBD2
v_call: TRBV20-1
j_call: TRBJ2-1

cdr3_nt: TGTGCCAACAGCCAGGGACTAGTGGAAGCCTACGAGCAGTACTTC
cdr3_aa: CANSQGLVEAYEQYF
clone_size: -
d_call: TRBD2
v_call: TRBV4-2
j_call: TRBJ2-7

cdr3_nt: TGTGCCAGCAGTATCTGGACTAGCGGGAGGGCCGGCACCGGGAAGCTGTTTTTT
cdr3_aa: CASSIWTSGRAGTGKLFF
clone_size: few
d_call: TRBD2
v_call: TRBV3-1
j_call: TRBJ2-2

cdr3_nt: TGCGCCAGCAGCCAAGAGAGACAGGGGTATGGCTACACCTTC
cdr3_aa: CASSQERQGYGYTF
clone_size: many
d_call: TRBD1
v_call: TRBV4-3
j_call: TRBJ1-2

cdr3_nt: TGCAGTGCTAGAGGCCTAATACAGGGAGAAGACTATAATTCACCCCTCCACTTT
cdr3_aa: CSARGLIQGEDYNSPLHF
clone_size: many
d_call: -
v_call: TRBV20-1
j_call: TRBJ1-6

cdr3_nt: TGCAGTGCTAGAGTCGGGTCGGGACAGGGGACCGGGGAGCTGTTTTTT
cdr3_aa: CSARVGSGQGTGELFF
clone_size: many
d_call: TRBD1
v_call: TRBV20-1
j_call: TRBJ2-2

cdr3_nt: TGCGCCAGCAGCCAAGTCCTGTCAACTGCGACGACAGATACGCAGTATTTT
cdr3_aa: CASSQVLSTATTDTQYF
clone_size: many
d_call: -
v_call: TRBV4-1
j_call: TRBJ2-3

cdr3_nt: TGCAGCGTTGGGACTAGCGGGAGACAGTCAGATACGCAGTATTTT
cdr3_aa: CSVGTSGRQSDTQYF
clone_size: many
d_call: TRBD2
v_call: TRBV29-1
j_call: TRBJ2-3

cdr3_nt: TGCAGTGCTAGTCTTGGCGGCAGCGCTAGCAATCTGCCCCAGCATTTT
cdr3_aa: CSASLGGSASNLPQHF
clone_size: many
d_call: -
v_call: TRBV20-1
j_call: TRBJ1-5

cdr3_nt: TGCGCCACGCAGAGCGGGAGAGGCGACAATGAGCAGTTCTTC
cdr3_aa: CATQSGRGDNEQFF
clone_size: medium-sized
d_call: TRBD2
v_call: TRBV10-2
j_call: TRBJ2-1

cdr3_nt: TGCGCCAGCAGGGGAGCCTATGGCTACACCTTC
cdr3_aa: CASRGAYGYTF
clone_size: many
d_call: -
v_call: TRBV4-1
j_call: TRBJ1-2

cdr3_nt: TGTGCCAGCAGAACTCAGGGTAGGGAGACCCAGTACTTC
cdr3_aa: CASRTQGRETQYF
clone_size: many
d_call: -
v_call: TRBV11-2
j_call: TRBJ2-5

cdr3_nt: TGTGCCAGCGAGGAAGCTAGCAGCTCCTACGAGCAGTACTTC
cdr3_aa: CASEEASSSYEQYF
clone_size: many
d_call: -
v_call: TRBV6-2/TRBV6-3
j_call: TRBJ2-7

cdr3_nt: TGTGCCAGCAGGAGGGGGGTAGACTATGGCTACACCTTC
cdr3_aa: CASRRGVDYGYTF
clone_size: many
d_call: -
v_call: TRBV2
j_call: TRBJ1-2

cdr3_nt: TGTGCCAGCAGCTCGCCCCCCGGGACATCCTCCTACGAGCAGTACTTC
cdr3_aa: CASSSPPGTSSYEQYF
clone_size: many
d_call: -
v_call: TRBV7-8
j_call: TRBJ2-7

cdr3_nt: TGTGCCAGCAGGATACAGGGGGTCACCGGGGAGCTGTTTTTT
cdr3_aa: CASRIQGVTGELFF
clone_size: -
d_call: TRBD1
v_call: TRBV2
j_call: TRBJ2-2

cdr3_nt: TGCGCCAGCAGCTCACAAGAGACCCAGTACTTC
cdr3_aa: CASSSQETQYF
clone_size: many
d_call: -
v_call: TRBV5-1
j_call: TRBJ2-5

cdr3_nt: TGTGCCAGCAGCTTAGGAGCCGCTAACACTGGGGCCAACGTCCTGACTTTC
cdr3_aa: CASSLGAANTGANVLTF
clone_size: many
d_call: -
v_call: TRBV7-6
j_call: TRBJ2-6

cdr3_nt: TGCGCCAGCAGTGAGTCGGCGGTCACCGGGGAGCTGTTTTTT
cdr3_aa: CASSESAVTGELFF
clone_size: many
d_call: -
v_call: TRBV10-1
j_call: TRBJ2-2